The TCR beta chain described here comes from a study of beta chain features in type 1 diabetes. General study results and limits: In all four CD4+ subsets, TCRB CDR3 length was significantly, moderately reduced in type 1 diabetes.

All of the isolated RNA was reverse transcribed, so expressed TCRB transcripts were sequenced. Only in-frame clones appear in the TCRdb table, and some are missing; sequencing was by immunoSEQ multiplex PCR. The table has 680,000 or so clones, around 15% seen once; the top ten hold less than 0.025%. On this clone: Antigen unknown.

The sequenced sample was naive CD4+ T cells from blood. The sequence derives from a young man with type 1 diabetes.

The CDR3 spells CASSSLDRAKDQPQHF. CDR3 bases: TGTGCCAGCAGTTCACTGGACAGGGCGAAAGATCAGCCCCAGCATTTT. V gene TRBV27 combines with J gene TRBJ1-5; 8 positions agree with TRBD1. The germline V gene has CDR1 MNHEY and CDR2 SMNVEV (reference sequence). This CDR3 is 16 amino acids long. The V gene end was trimmed by 4 bases and the J gene end by 5 bases; junction bases not matched to a gene: 10.